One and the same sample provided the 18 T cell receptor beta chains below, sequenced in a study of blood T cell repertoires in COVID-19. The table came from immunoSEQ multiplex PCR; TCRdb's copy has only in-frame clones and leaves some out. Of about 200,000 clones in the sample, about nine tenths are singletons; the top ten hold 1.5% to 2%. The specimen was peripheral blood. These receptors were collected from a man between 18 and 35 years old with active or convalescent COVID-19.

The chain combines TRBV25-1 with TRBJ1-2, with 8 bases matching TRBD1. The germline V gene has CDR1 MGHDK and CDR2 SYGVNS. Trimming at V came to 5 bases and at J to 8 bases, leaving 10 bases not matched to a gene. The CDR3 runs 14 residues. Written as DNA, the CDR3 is TGTGCCAGCAGTCTCCCGGGACAGGCTGTCGGCTACACCTTC. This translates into CASSLPGQAVGYTF.

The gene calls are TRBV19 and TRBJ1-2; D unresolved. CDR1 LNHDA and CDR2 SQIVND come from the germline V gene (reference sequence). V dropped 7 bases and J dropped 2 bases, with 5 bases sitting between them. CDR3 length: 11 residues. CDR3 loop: CASTTNYGYTF. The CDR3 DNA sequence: TGTGCCAGTACCACAAACTATGGCTACACCTTC.

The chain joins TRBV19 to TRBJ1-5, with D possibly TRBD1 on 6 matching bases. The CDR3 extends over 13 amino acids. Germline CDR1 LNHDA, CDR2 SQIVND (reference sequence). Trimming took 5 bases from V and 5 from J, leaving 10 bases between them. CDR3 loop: CASSDRIDQPQHF. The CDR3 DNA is TGTGCCAGTAGTGACAGGATCGATCAGCCCCAGCATTTT.

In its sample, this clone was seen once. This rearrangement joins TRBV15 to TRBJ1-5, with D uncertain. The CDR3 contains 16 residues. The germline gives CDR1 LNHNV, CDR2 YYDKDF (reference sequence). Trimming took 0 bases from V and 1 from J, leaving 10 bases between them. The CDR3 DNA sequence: TGTGCCACCAGCAGAGACAGTAAGTTAAGCAATCAGCCCCAGCATTTT. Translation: CATSRDSKLSNQPQHF.

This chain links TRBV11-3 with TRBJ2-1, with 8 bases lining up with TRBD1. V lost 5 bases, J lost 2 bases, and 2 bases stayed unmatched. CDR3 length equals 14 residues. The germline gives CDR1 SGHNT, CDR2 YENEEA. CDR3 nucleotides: TGTGCCAGCAGCCGGACAGGGACCTACAATGAGCAGTTCTTC. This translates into CASSRTGTYNEQFF. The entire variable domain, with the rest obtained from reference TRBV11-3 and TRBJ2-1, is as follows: EAGVVQSPRYKIIEKKQPVAFWCNPISGHNTLYWYLQNLGQGPELLIRYENEEAVDDSQLPKDRFSAERLKGVDSTLKIQPAELGDSAVYLCASSRTGTYNEQFFGPGTRLTVL.

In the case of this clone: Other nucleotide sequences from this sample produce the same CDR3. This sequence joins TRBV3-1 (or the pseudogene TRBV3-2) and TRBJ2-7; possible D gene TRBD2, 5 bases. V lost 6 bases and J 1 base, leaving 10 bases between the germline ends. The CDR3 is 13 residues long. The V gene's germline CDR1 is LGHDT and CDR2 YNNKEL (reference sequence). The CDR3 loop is CASSQLGSYEQYF. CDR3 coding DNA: TGTGCCAGCAGTCAACTAGGATCCTACGAGCAGTACTTC.

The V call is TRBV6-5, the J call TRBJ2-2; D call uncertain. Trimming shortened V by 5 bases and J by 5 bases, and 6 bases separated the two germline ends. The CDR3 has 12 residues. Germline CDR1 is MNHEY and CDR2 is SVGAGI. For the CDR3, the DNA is TGTGCCAGCAGTCAGAGGACCGGGGAGCTGTTTTTT. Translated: CASSQRTGELFF.

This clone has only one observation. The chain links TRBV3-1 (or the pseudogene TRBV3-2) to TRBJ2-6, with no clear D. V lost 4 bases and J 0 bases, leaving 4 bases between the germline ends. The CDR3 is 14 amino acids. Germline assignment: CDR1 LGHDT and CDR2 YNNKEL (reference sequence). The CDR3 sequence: CASSPLSGANVLTF. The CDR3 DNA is TGTGCCAGCAGCCCACTCTCTGGGGCCAACGTCCTGACTTTC.

The DNA for the CDR3 is TGTGCCAGCAGCTGGTGGTCCCCGGGGACTGAAGCTTTCTTT. Its protein product is CASSWWSPGTEAFF. The V call is TRBV5-5, the J call TRBJ1-1, with D unresolved. Germline V gene data show CDR1 as SGHKS and CDR2 as YYEKEE (reference sequence). The CDR3 sequence is 14 residues long. Trimming stripped 3 bases from V and 5 bases from J, with 14 bases between.

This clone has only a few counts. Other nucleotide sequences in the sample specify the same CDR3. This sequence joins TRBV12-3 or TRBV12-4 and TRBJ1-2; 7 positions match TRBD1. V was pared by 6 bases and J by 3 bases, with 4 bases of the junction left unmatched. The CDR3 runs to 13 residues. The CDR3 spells CASSRDRDYGYTF. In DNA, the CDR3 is TGTGCCAGCAGCCGAGACAGGGACTATGGCTACACCTTC.

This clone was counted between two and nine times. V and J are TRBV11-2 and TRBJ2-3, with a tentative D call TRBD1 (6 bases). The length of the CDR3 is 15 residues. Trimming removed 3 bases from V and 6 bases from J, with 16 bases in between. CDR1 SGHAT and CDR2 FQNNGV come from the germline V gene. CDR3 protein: CASSFGGQTLDTQYF. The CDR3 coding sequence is TGTGCCAGCAGCTTTGGTGGACAGACTTTGGATACGCAGTATTTT.

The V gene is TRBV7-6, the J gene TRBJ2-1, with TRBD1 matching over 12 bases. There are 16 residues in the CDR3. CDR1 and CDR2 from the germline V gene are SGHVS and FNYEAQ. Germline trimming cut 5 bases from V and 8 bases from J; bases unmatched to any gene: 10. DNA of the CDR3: TGTGCCAGCAGCCTCTTCGGGACAGGGGGCCCCGATGAGCAGTTCTTC. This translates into CASSLFGTGGPDEQFF.

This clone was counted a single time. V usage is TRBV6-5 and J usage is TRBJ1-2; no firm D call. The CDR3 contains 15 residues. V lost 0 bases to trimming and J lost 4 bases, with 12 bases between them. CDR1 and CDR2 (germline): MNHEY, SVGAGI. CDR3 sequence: CASSYSNSRSYGYTF. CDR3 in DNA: TGTGCCAGCAGTTACTCGAATTCCCGGAGCTATGGCTACACCTTC.

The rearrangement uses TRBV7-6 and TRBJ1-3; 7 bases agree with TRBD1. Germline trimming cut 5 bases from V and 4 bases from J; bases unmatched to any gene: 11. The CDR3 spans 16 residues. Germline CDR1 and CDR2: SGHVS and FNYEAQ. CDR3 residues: CASSQKTGRPGNTIYF. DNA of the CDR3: TGTGCCAGCAGCCAAAAGACAGGGCGACCAGGAAACACCATATATTTT.

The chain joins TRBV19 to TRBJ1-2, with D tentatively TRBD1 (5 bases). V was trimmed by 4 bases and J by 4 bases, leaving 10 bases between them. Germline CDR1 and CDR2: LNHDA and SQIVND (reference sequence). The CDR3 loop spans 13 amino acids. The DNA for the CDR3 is TGTGCCAGTAGTAAGGGGCGTGTCTATGGCTACACCTTC. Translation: CASSKGRVYGYTF.

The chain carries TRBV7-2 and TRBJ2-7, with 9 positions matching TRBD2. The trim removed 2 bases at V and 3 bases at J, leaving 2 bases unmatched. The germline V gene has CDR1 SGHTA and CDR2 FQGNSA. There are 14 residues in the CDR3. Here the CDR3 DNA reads TGTGCCAGCAGCTTACGGCGGGGGGGCTACGAGCAGTACTTC. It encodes CASSLRRGGYEQYF.

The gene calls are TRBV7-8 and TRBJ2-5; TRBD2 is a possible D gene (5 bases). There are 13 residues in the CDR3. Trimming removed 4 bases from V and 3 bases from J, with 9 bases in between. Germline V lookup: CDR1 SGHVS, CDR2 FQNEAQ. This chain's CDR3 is CASSWYGEETQYF. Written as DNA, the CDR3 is TGTGCCAGCAGCTGGTACGGGGAAGAGACCCAGTACTTC.

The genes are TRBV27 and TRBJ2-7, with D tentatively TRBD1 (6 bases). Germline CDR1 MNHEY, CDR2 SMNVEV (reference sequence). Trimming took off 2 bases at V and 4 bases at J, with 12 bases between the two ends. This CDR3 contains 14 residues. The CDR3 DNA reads TGTGCCAGCAGTTTAGGGGGCCGCACTTACGAGCAGTACTTC. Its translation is CASSLGGRTYEQYF.